One and the same sample provided the 30 T cell receptor beta chains below, sequenced in a study of human T cells and chemical hapten exposure. Time point defined: patch test 1, 2 weeks after DPC sensitization. Treatment noted: therapeutic diphenylcyclopropenone sensitization with weekly scalp DPC. TCRdb itself ran the RACE reads through MiXCR, one entry per CDR3 protein. Altogether about 360,000 distinct CDR3 sequences are present, 4.8% being singletons, with the ten largest covering approximately 2.3%. This specimen was whole blood, taken in connection with sensitization to the hapten diphenylcyclopropenone (DPC). The receptors originated from a woman between 50 and 59 years old with alopecia areata. Some clones in this sample may be carry-over from other donors' samples.

This clonotype turned up a few times. V and J are TRBV28 and TRBJ2-2, with D perhaps matching TRBD2 (5 bases). This CDR3 contains 15 residues. V was shortened by 3 bases and J by 3 bases, with 11 bases between the two germline ends. The germline CDR1 and CDR2 sequences are MDHEN and SYDVKM. In DNA, the CDR3 is TGTGCCAGCAGTTTTGTCCAGGAGGACACCGGGGAGCTGTTTTTT. Translation gives CASSFVQEDTGELFF.

The chain employs TRBV3-1 and TRBJ1-1; a weak D match, TRBD1 (5 bases). The CDR3 has 14 residues. V lost 1 base to trimming and J lost 5 bases, with 11 bases between them. Germline V gene sequence: CDR1 LGHDT, CDR2 YNNKEL (reference sequence). The CDR3 spells CASSQAAGETEAFF. The CDR3 DNA follows: TGTGCCAGCAGCCAAGCGGCGGGGGAAACTGAAGCTTTCTTT.

This clonotype has a count of ten or more. The genes are TRBV10-2 and TRBJ2-2; D gene ambiguous. Germline values: CDR1 WSHSY, CDR2 SAAADI. The CDR3 consists of 13 residues. V lost 3 bases and J 4 bases, leaving 6 bases between the germline ends. CDR3 in DNA: TGCGCCAGCAGTGACGTACCCACCGGGGAGCTGTTTTTT. Protein: CASSDVPTGELFF.

The chain couples TRBV29-1 to TRBJ2-2; 9 bases align to TRBD1. J lost 4 bases, V lost 3 bases, and 9 bases had no gene match. The germline CDR1 and CDR2 sequences are SQVTM and ANQGSEA. CDR3 length equals 16 residues. CDR3 DNA: TGCAGCGTTGAGTACAGGGGGCATTCCCCCACCGGGGAGCTGTTTTTT. Residues: CSVEYRGHSPTGELFF.

CDR3 DNA sequence: TGCGCCAGCAGCTTGGGGCTGGGACAGAGTCAGCATTTT. This encodes CASSLGLGQSQHF. The V gene is TRBV5-1, the J gene TRBJ1-5; 7 nucleotides align to TRBD1. With 0 bases clipped from V and 13 bases from J, the junction kept 7 bases outside the gene matches. The CDR3 totals 13 residues. The germline V gene encodes CDR1 SGHRS and CDR2 YFSETQ.

This clonotype came up many times. The chain joins TRBV6-2 or TRBV6-3 to TRBJ2-1, with TRBD2 matching over 8 bases. The CDR3 is made up of 16 amino acids. Trimming removed 0 bases from V and 3 bases from J; junction bases left unmatched: 4. The V gene's germline CDR1 is MNHEY and CDR2 SVGEGT. DNA of the CDR3: TGTGCCAGCAGTTACTCAGCGGGGGCGATCTACAATGAGCAGTTCTTC. This encodes CASSYSAGAIYNEQFF.

This clonotype was counted only a few times. One end of the junction does not line up with germline, which may come from a read error. V is TRBV25-1 and J is TRBJ1-1; perhaps TRBD1 as D (5 bases). The CDR3 runs 14 residues. Germline V gives CDR1 MGHDK, CDR2 SYGVNS. CDR3 nucleotide sequence: TGTGCCAGGTCCCGGGGGGGGGTGAAGACTGAAGCTTTCTTT. Translated: CARSRGGVKTEAFF. The variable domain in full, completed from reference TRBV25-1 and TRBJ1-1, reads EADIYQTPRYLVIGTGKKITLECSQTMGHDKMYWYQQDPGMELHLIHYSYGVNSTEKGDLSSESTVSRIRTEHFPLTLESARPSHTSQYLCARSRGGVKTEAFFGQGTRLTVV.

This clonotype has just a few counts. The chain joins TRBV28 to TRBJ1-5, with D perhaps TRBD1 (6 bases). V lost 6 bases and J 7 bases, leaving 16 bases between the germline ends. The CDR3 loop spans 14 amino acids. Germline CDR1 reads MDHEN; CDR2 reads SYDVKM. For the CDR3, the DNA is TGTGCCAGCAGGGGGGGACACACAATGCAGCCCCAGCATTTT. It yields the protein CASRGGHTMQPQHF. Variable domain in full (rest from reference TRBV28 and TRBJ1-5): DVKVTQSSRYLVKRTGEKVFLECVQDMDHENMFWYRQDPGLGLRLIYFSYDVKMKEKGDIPEGYSVSREKKERFSLILESASTNQTSMYLCASRGGHTMQPQHFGDGTRLSIL.

The V gene is TRBV29-1, the J gene TRBJ2-3, with D perhaps being TRBD1 or TRBD2 (6 bases each). The CDR3 totals 14 residues. Per the germline V gene, CDR1 is SQVTM and CDR2 is ANQGSEA. V lost 7 bases and J 1 base, leaving 15 bases between the germline ends. The CDR3 DNA sequence: TGCAGCGCCCGAGGGGGGCCCCGCACAGATACGCAGTATTTT. This codes for CSARGGPRTDTQYF.

The V call is TRBV12-3 or TRBV12-4, the J call TRBJ1-5, with a possible D match to TRBD1 (6 bases). CDR3 length: 15 amino acids. V was pared by 5 bases and J by 3 bases, with 14 bases between. CDR3 amino acids: CASSPGVRVNQPQHF. The CDR3 nucleotides read TGTGCCAGCAGTCCAGGGGTTCGAGTCAATCAGCCCCAGCATTTT.

Many counts were recorded for this clonotype. J is TRBJ2-3 and V is TRBV7-2, with D possibly matching TRBD1 (6 bases). Germline CDR1 reads SGHTA; CDR2 reads FQGNSA. The CDR3 is 16 residues long. V was clipped by 4 bases and J by 3 bases, with 17 bases between them. DNA for the CDR3: TGTGCCAGCAGCTCCAGGTCAGGGGTTGTGACAGATACGCAGTATTTT. Translation: CASSSRSGVVTDTQYF.

This clonotype came up many times. The genes are TRBV5-1 and TRBJ2-5, with D unclear. CDR3 length: 14 amino acids. The V end was cut by 1 base, the J end by 1 base, with 8 bases between. CDR1 and CDR2 from the germline V gene are SGHRS and YFSETQ. CDR3 sequence: CASSLHSLQETQYF. For the CDR3, the DNA is TGCGCCAGCAGCTTGCACAGCCTCCAAGAGACCCAGTACTTC.

At least ten counts were recorded for this clonotype. The gene calls are TRBV7-9 and TRBJ1-1; D is uncertain. Trimming pared 5 bases from V and 6 bases from J, leaving 13 bases between. The length of the CDR3 is 13 residues. Germline-derived CDR1 and CDR2 are SEHNR and FQNEAQ (reference sequence). CDR3 in DNA: TGTGCCAGCAGCCCCCCGACTGGGCCTGAAGCTTTCTTT. Its protein product is CASSPPTGPEAFF.

This clonotype was detected ten times or more. The rearrangement uses TRBV7-2 and TRBJ1-6; possible D gene TRBD1, 5 bases. V lost 5 bases, J lost 7 bases, and 15 bases lay in between. The CDR3 covers 15 residues. Looked up from germline, CDR1 is SGHTA and CDR2 is FQGNSA. CDR3 residues: CASSLNGDFNSPLHF. For the CDR3, the DNA is TGTGCCAGCAGCCTTAACGGGGACTTCAATTCACCCCTCCACTTT.

This chain links TRBV25-1 with TRBJ2-7, with D uncertain. Germline CDR1 reads MGHDK; CDR2 reads SYGVNS. This CDR3 contains 13 residues. V was trimmed by 8 bases and J by 0 bases, leaving 11 bases between them. CDR3 DNA: TGTGCCAGCTCATATGGATACTCCTACGAGCAGTACTTC. Protein: CASSYGYSYEQYF.

This clonotype appeared many times. The CDR3 sequence is CASSVGRGYSQETQYF. CDR3 bases: TGTGCCAGCAGCGTCGGCCGGGGATATTCCCAAGAGACCCAGTACTTC. The chain carries TRBV7-8 and TRBJ2-5; D perhaps matches TRBD2 (5 bases). Germline V lookup: CDR1 SGHVS, CDR2 FQNEAQ. The CDR3 loop spans 16 amino acids. V gave up 5 bases and J gave up 1 base, with 17 bases separating them.

The sample holds a few counts of this clonotype. The CDR3 sequence: CASSVGRGGSGNTIYF. The CDR3, as DNA: TGTGCCAGCAGCGTGGGACGGGGAGGTTCTGGAAACACCATATATTTT. The V call is TRBV9, the J call TRBJ1-3, with a possible D match to TRBD1 (5 bases). This CDR3 comprises 16 residues. V lost 2 bases and J 1 base, leaving 13 bases between the germline ends. The V gene's germline CDR1 is SGDLS and CDR2 YYNGEE.

The table lists this clonotype with many counts. V and J are TRBV28 and TRBJ2-7; D might be TRBD1 or TRBD2, each matching 5 bases. CDR1 and CDR2 from the germline V gene are MDHEN and SYDVKM. The CDR3 spans 15 residues. Between the trimmed V and J ends, which lost 5 bases and 2 bases, there was a span of 16 bases. As DNA, the CDR3 is TGTGCCAGCAGTACTCGGGGACGTAGAGCCTACGAGCAGTACTTC. Its protein is CASSTRGRRAYEQYF.

In its sample, this clonotype was seen many times. The rearrangement uses TRBV3-1 and TRBJ2-4, with TRBD2 identical over 8 bases. The CDR3 extends over 16 amino acids. Germline V gives CDR1 LGHDT, CDR2 YNNKEL (reference sequence). Trimming took 1 base from V and 8 from J; bases not matched to a gene: 10. The CDR3 bases are TGTGCCAGCAGCCAAGTGGGTAAAGGGACTAGGGACATTCAGTACTTC. Translated: CASSQVGKGTRDIQYF.

This clonotype occurred many times. The chain uses TRBV20-1 and TRBJ2-7; 7 bases fit TRBD1. Germline lookup yields CDR1 DFQATT and CDR2 SNEGSKA (reference sequence). The CDR3 spans 14 residues. With V trimmed by 6 bases and J by 2 bases, 10 bases remained unmatched. CDR3 in DNA: TGCAGTGCCTGGACCGGGACAGTTACCTACGAGCAGTACTTC. Translation: CSAWTGTVTYEQYF.

This clonotype came up many times. The V call is TRBV29-1, the J call TRBJ2-7; D is uncertain. The CDR3 consists of 14 residues. Trimming removed 4 bases from V and 0 bases from J, with 13 bases in between. The germline V gene has CDR1 SQVTM and CDR2 ANQGSEA. CDR3 nucleotides: TGCAGCGTTGTAAGCACGGTGGGCTCCTACGAGCAGTACTTC. Residues: CSVVSTVGSYEQYF.

V is TRBV7-2 and J is TRBJ1-6; TRBD1 aligns across 7 bases. With V trimmed by 2 bases and J by 9 bases, 7 bases remained unmatched. Germline CDR1 reads SGHTA; CDR2 reads FQGNSA. The CDR3 length is 15 residues. In nucleotides, the CDR3 is TGTGCCAGCAGCTTAAACAGGGGAGATAGTTCACCCCTCCACTTT. As protein: CASSLNRGDSSPLHF.

The sample holds many counts of this clonotype. For the CDR3, the DNA is TGTGCCAGCAGCCAAGTTATAGGGACTGAAGCTTTCTTT. This translates into CASSQVIGTEAFF. The gene calls are TRBV14 and TRBJ1-1; D not certain. The CDR3 is 13 residues long. Looked up from germline, CDR1 is SGHDN and CDR2 is FVKESK. Trimming removed 1 base at V and 5 bases at J, with 8 bases between.

The gene calls are TRBV7-9 and TRBJ1-2; 8 nucleotides line up with TRBD1. The V gene end was trimmed by 1 base and the J gene end by 4 bases; junction bases not matched to a gene: 5. Looked up from germline, CDR1 is SEHNR and CDR2 is FQNEAQ (reference sequence). CDR3 length: 15 residues. In nucleotides, the CDR3 is TGTGCCAGCAGCTTAGTCGGACAGGGCTTCTATGGCTACACCTTC. Translation: CASSLVGQGFYGYTF.

The J gene is TRBJ2-5, the V gene TRBV7-9, with 9 bases aligning to TRBD1. Germline V gene lookup returns CDR1 SEHNR and CDR2 FQNEAQ (reference sequence). V shed 4 bases, J shed 3 bases, and the junction held 12 bases outside the gene matches. CDR3 length equals 17 residues. This chain's CDR3 is CASSSSRDRVGEETQYF. DNA for the CDR3: TGTGCCAGCAGCTCCTCCCGGGACAGGGTTGGGGAAGAGACCCAGTACTTC.

This clonotype was picked up many times. This chain links TRBV5-6 with TRBJ1-1, with D perhaps matching TRBD1 (6 bases). The CDR3 contains 13 residues. The germline gives CDR1 SGHDT, CDR2 YYEEEE. Trimming removed 2 bases at V and 8 bases at J, with 13 bases between. The CDR3 coding sequence is TGTGCCAGCAGCTTCCCCTACGGGACAGAAGCTTTCTTT. Translation: CASSFPYGTEAFF.

This clonotype was detected only a few times. V is TRBV7-9 and J is TRBJ1-4; no reliable D call. Germline lookup yields CDR1 SEHNR and CDR2 FQNEAQ (reference sequence). CDR3 size: 17 residues. The V and J ends lost 4 bases and 7 bases respectively, with 22 bases between them. The CDR3 reads CASSSPRSGLSGEKLFF. CDR3 bases: TGTGCCAGCAGCTCCCCCCGGTCCGGGTTAAGTGGTGAAAAACTGTTTTTT.

This clonotype was picked up many times. The chain links TRBV20-1 to TRBJ2-3; D is undetermined. CDR1 is DFQATT and CDR2 is SNEGSKA in the germline V gene (reference sequence). V dropped 6 bases and J dropped 3 bases, with 7 bases sitting between them. The CDR3 is 11 amino acids. The DNA for the CDR3 is TGCAGTGCGTCTCCGACAGATACGCAGTATTTT. Its translation: CSASPTDTQYF.

In its sample, this clonotype was seen a few times. The CDR3 region has the DNA TGTGCCAGCAGCCCTCAGGGGCTTATCTACGAGCAGTACTTC. Translated: CASSPQGLIYEQYF. The genes are TRBV3-1 and TRBJ2-7; D possibly corresponds to TRBD1 (6 bases). CDR1 LGHDT and CDR2 YNNKEL come from the germline V gene (reference sequence). V was shortened by 4 bases and J by 3 bases, with 13 bases between the two germline ends. The CDR3 length is 14 residues.

The chain links TRBV5-1 to TRBJ2-7, with D possibly being TRBD1 (6 bases). The CDR3 is made up of 14 amino acids. The V gene's germline CDR1 is SGHRS and CDR2 YFSETQ. Deletions cut 8 bases from V and 1 base from J, with 16 bases between. Here the CDR3 reads CASCSDRPSYEQYF. The CDR3 DNA sequence: TGCGCCAGTTGTTCTGACAGGCCTTCCTACGAGCAGTACTTC.